The clone carrying this T cell receptor (beta chain) occurred once. This entry comes from a study of cytotoxic CD8 clonotypes in ibrutinib-treated CLL. Data came from immunoSEQ multiplex PCR; TCRdb stores just in-frame clones and leaves some out. The profile shows 40,000 or so clones, roughly two thirds of them singletons. The CDR3 has 15 residues. Germline V gene data show CDR1 as SGHTA and CDR2 as FQGNSA. V trimming: 6 bases; J trimming: 3 bases; junction bases outside the gene matches: 9. Sequencing used PBMCs, obtained at disease progression, from a patient treated with ibrutinib. The origin of this receptor is a human donor with chronic lymphocytic leukemia. This chain links TRBV7-2 with TRBJ2-3, with 7 bases aligning to TRBD1. In DNA, the CDR3 is TGTGCCAGCAGTCTTTTTGAGGGGGCAACAGATACGCAGTATTTT. The encoded protein is CASSLFEGATDTQYF.